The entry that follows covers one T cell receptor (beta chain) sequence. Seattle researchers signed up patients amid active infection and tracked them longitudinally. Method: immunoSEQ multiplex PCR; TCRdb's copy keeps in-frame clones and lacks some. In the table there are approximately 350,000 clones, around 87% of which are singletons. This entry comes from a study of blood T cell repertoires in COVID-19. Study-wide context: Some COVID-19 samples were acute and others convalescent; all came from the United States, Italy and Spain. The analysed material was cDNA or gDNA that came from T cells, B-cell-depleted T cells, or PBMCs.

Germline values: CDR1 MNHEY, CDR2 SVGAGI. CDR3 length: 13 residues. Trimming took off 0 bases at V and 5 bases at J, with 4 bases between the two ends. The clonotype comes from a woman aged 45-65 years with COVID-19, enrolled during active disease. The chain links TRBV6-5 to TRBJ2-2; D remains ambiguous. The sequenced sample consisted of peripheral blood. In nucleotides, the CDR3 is TGTGCCAGCAGTTACTCCGGGACCGGGGAGCTGTTTTTT. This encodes CASSYSGTGELFF.